Following are 18 T cell receptor beta chains from one sample sequenced in a study of T cell responses to AZD1222 COVID-19 vaccine. Assay used: immunoSEQ multiplex PCR; TCRdb lists only in-frame clones, some missing. The data contain more than 95,000 clones, around nine tenths of them singletons. The sequencing used peripheral blood, collected 28 days after the second dose of the MenACWY control vaccine. The source is an adult who received the MenACWY meningococcal vaccine as a control.

The chain has TRBV7-3 and TRBJ1-1; D might be TRBD1 (5 bases). The CDR3 is made up of 14 amino acids. V dropped 6 bases and J dropped 4 bases, with 15 bases sitting between them. Per germline, CDR1 SGHTA and CDR2 FQGTGA. The chain's CDR3 is CASSRTGGSTEAFF. The CDR3 bases are TGTGCCAGCAGTAGGACTGGGGGGAGCACTGAAGCTTTCTTT.

The gene calls are TRBV7-2 and TRBJ2-1; tentative D call: TRBD2 (6 bases). V lost 5 bases and J lost 10, with 15 bases in between. The germline CDR1 and CDR2 sequences are SGHTA and FQGNSA. The CDR3 runs to 13 residues. The DNA for the CDR3 is TGTGCCAGCAGCCCTCATTATGGGGGGGAGCAGTTCTTC. Amino acids: CASSPHYGGEQFF.

The rearrangement joins TRBV19 to TRBJ1-1; 8 bases map to TRBD1. Germline-derived CDR1 and CDR2 are LNHDA and SQIVND (reference sequence). J lost 4 bases, V lost 5 bases, and 9 bases had no gene match. CDR3 length: 15 residues. The CDR3 nucleotides are TGTGCCAGTAGTGAACCCAGGGGGCAGATCACTGAAGCTTTCTTT. This translates into CASSEPRGQITEAFF. The full variable domain, its missing parts supplied by reference TRBV19 and TRBJ1-1, is DGGITQSPKYLFRKEGQNVTLSCEQNLNHDAMYWYRQDPGQGLRLIYYSQIVNDFQKGDIAEGYSVSREKKESFPLTVTSAQKNPTAFYLCASSEPRGQITEAFFGQGTRLTVV.

The rearrangement joins TRBV6-5 to TRBJ2-5; D is unresolved. The CDR3 spans 15 residues. Trimming stripped 0 bases from V and 4 bases from J, with 12 bases between. CDR1 is MNHEY, CDR2 SVGAGI, per germline. The CDR3 spells CASSYSWRVGETQYF. DNA of the CDR3: TGTGCCAGCAGTTACTCGTGGCGCGTAGGAGAGACCCAGTACTTC.

The chain recombines TRBV25-1 with TRBJ1-6; D remains unclear. The CDR3 length is 14 residues. Per germline, CDR1 MGHDK and CDR2 SYGVNS. Trimming removed 2 bases at V and 13 bases at J, with 15 bases between. CDR3 in amino acids: CASSEGRTSRPLHF. CDR3 bases: TGTGCCAGCAGTGAAGGCAGAACCTCCCGGCCCCTCCACTTT.

The chain combines TRBV6-5 with TRBJ2-3; 10 nucleotides match TRBD1. Trimming at V came to 5 bases and at J to 3 bases, leaving 5 bases not matched to a gene. This CDR3 has 15 amino acids. Germline V gives CDR1 MNHEY, CDR2 SVGAGI. CDR3: CASSHRDRGTDTQYF. The CDR3 DNA sequence: TGTGCCAGCAGTCACCGGGACAGGGGAACAGATACGCAGTATTTT.

The V call is TRBV18, the J call TRBJ1-1; D is ambiguous. The CDR3 is 14 residues long. Germline V gene data show CDR1 as KGHSH and CDR2 as LQKENI. Deletions cut 2 bases from V and 0 bases from J, with 7 bases between. CDR3 bases: TGTGCCAGCTCACCAGAACAGATGAACACTGAAGCTTTCTTT. Translating it yields CASSPEQMNTEAFF.

DNA for the CDR3: TGTGCCAGCAGCCTAGGACCTAGCGGGTGGACCGGGGAGCTGTTTTTT. Protein: CASSLGPSGWTGELFF. This sequence joins TRBV7-3 and TRBJ2-2; the match to TRBD2 covers 8 bases. The CDR3 covers 16 residues. CDR1 and CDR2 from the germline V gene are SGHTA and FQGTGA. V dropped 5 bases and J dropped 5; count of bases not matched to a gene: 10. Full variable domain (missing parts from reference TRBV7-3 and TRBJ2-2): GAGVSQTPSNKVTEKGKYVELRCDPISGHTALYWYRQSLGQGPEFLIYFQGTGAADDSGLPNDRFFAVRPEGSVSTLKIQRTERGDSAVYLCASSLGPSGWTGELFFGEGSRLTVL.

The chain employs TRBV7-2 and TRBJ2-7; 8 bases map to TRBD1. Looked up from germline, CDR1 is SGHTA and CDR2 is FQGNSA. The CDR3 is 13 residues long. Unmatched junction bases numbered 3, after V lost 5 bases and J lost 3 bases. The CDR3 sequence: CASSPGQGYEQYF. DNA of the CDR3: TGTGCCAGCAGCCCCGGACAGGGCTACGAGCAGTACTTC.

DNA of the CDR3: TGTGCCAGCAGCTTAGCAGGGATCGATGGCTACACCTTC. Its translation: CASSLAGIDGYTF. The chain employs TRBV7-9 and TRBJ1-2; no firm D call. Germline V gene sequence: CDR1 SEHNR, CDR2 FQNEAQ (reference sequence). The CDR3 loop spans 13 amino acids. V lost 0 bases, J lost 6 bases, and 8 bases lay in between. The entire variable domain, with the rest obtained from reference TRBV7-9 and TRBJ1-2, is as follows: DTGVSQNPRHKITKRGQNVTFRCDPISEHNRLYWYRQTLGQGPEFLTYFQNEAQLEKSRLLSDRFSAERPKGSFSTLEIQRTEQGDSAMYLCASSLAGIDGYTFGSGTRLTVV.

The chain couples TRBV18 to TRBJ1-1; D unclear. The CDR3 extends over 15 amino acids. The germline CDR1 and CDR2 sequences are KGHSH and LQKENI. V gave up 2 bases and J gave up 0 bases, with 10 bases separating them. In DNA form, the CDR3 reads TGTGCCAGCTCACCATGGGTCGAAGTGAACACTGAAGCTTTCTTT. Its protein is CASSPWVEVNTEAFF.

This clone has only one observation. This chain links TRBV6-6 with TRBJ2-3; D remains unclear. The CDR3 loop spans 12 amino acids. The germline V gene encodes CDR1 MNHNY and CDR2 SVGAGI (reference sequence). V was cut by 2 bases and J by 2 bases, with 2 bases left in between. For the CDR3, the DNA is TGTGCCAGCAGTTACCTCACAGATACGCAGTATTTT. Translated: CASSYLTDTQYF.

V usage is TRBV4-2 and J usage is TRBJ1-2, with D possibly TRBD1 on 5 matching bases. Germline V lookup: CDR1 LGHNA, CDR2 YNFKEQ. Deletions cut 1 base from V and 7 bases from J, with 22 bases between. This CDR3 is 17 amino acids long. The CDR3, as DNA: TGTGCCAGCAGCCAAGCTCATCCCTCGGGGGTAACCGGTGGCTACACCTTC. Translating gives CASSQAHPSGVTGGYTF.

The chain carries TRBV6-5 and TRBJ2-6; D unresolved. This CDR3 is 12 amino acids long. Germline CDR1 and CDR2: MNHEY and SVGAGI. V lost 4 bases to trimming and J lost 4 bases, with 2 bases between them. The CDR3 nucleotides read TGTGCCAGCAGTTCAGGGGCCAACGTCCTGACTTTC. Translated, it gives CASSSGANVLTF.

Written as DNA, the CDR3 is TGTGCCAGCAGCCTCAGGACCGCGGCAACTAATGAAAAACTGTTTTTT. Its protein is CASSLRTAATNEKLFF. The V call is TRBV5-6, the J call TRBJ1-4; no reliable D call. Per the germline V gene, CDR1 is SGHDT and CDR2 is YYEEEE. V was pared by 4 bases and J by 0 bases, with 13 bases between. This CDR3 has 16 residues.

The rearrangement uses TRBV5-4 and TRBJ1-3; D is perhaps TRBD1 (5 bases). The CDR3 sequence is 14 residues long. Trimming took 3 bases from V and 4 from J, leaving 11 bases between them. Germline V gene sequence: CDR1 SGHNT, CDR2 YYREEE (reference sequence). CDR3: CASSWDLGGNTIYF. CDR3 coding DNA: TGTGCCAGCAGCTGGGACCTTGGCGGAAACACCATATATTTT.

V gene TRBV4-2 combines with J gene TRBJ1-1, with no clear D. The germline V gene has CDR1 LGHNA and CDR2 YNFKEQ. The length of the CDR3 is 14 residues. Trimming cost V 0 bases and J 7 bases, with 12 bases left between them. This CDR3 reads CASSQDPDTYEAFF. CDR3 sequence (DNA): TGTGCCAGCAGCCAAGACCCCGACACCTATGAAGCTTTCTTT.

The chain has TRBV12-3 or TRBV12-4 and TRBJ2-7; unclear D gene. Trimming pared 5 bases from V and 3 bases from J, leaving 2 bases between. The CDR3 is 10 residues long. The CDR3 sequence: CASSRYEQYF. The CDR3 DNA follows: TGTGCCAGCAGTCGCTACGAGCAGTACTTC.